Reported below is one T cell receptor (beta chain). The data originate from a study of T cell repertoires in cytomegalovirus infection. Across the whole study: Matching HLA type, along with CMV infection, was indicated by public TCR beta signatures.

TCRdb reprocessed the reads with MiXCR, giving one entry per CDR3 protein. The data show some 400,000 distinct CDR3 sequences, approximately 31% seen once. The germline V gene encodes CDR1 SGHVS and CDR2 FNYEAQ. The CDR3 is 14 amino acids. V shed 3 bases and J shed 2 bases, with 10 bases lying between them. This receptor was taken from a human donor in good health (CMV status not recorded). Some clones in this sample may be carry-over from other donors' samples. The chain employs TRBV7-6 and TRBJ1-2, with D possibly TRBD1 on 6 matching bases. The sample was PBMCs. CDR3 DNA sequence: TGTGCCAGCAGCTTCCTGACAGGCAACTATGGCTACACCTTC. Protein: CASSFLTGNYGYTF.